This TCR beta chain came from a study of T-cell reconstitution after alpha-beta-depleted transplantation in children. This clonotype appeared a single time. During its preparation, the TCRbeta library received unique molecular identifiers. TCRdb redid the calling of the PCR reads with MiXCR, one entry per CDR3 protein. The sample holds around 230,000 distinct CDR3 sequences, roughly a sixth seen once. V lost 1 base to trimming and J lost 7 bases; unmatched junction nucleotides: 7. The CDR3 runs 14 residues. CDR1 and CDR2 from the germline V gene are DFQATT and SNEGSKA (reference sequence). Sequences were derived from PBMCs, mostly from graft donor cells, sampled 360 days after TCRalphabeta/CD19-depleted stem cell transplant. The rearrangement links TRBV20-1 to TRBJ2-5; 9 bases agree with TRBD1. This sequence originates from a male patient aged 2-9 years who had a stem cell transplant for acute lymphoblastic leukemia, so the T cells may come from the graft donor. CDR3 protein: CSARVPGQGRTQYF. The CDR3 bases are TGCAGTGCTAGAGTCCCGGGACAGGGAAGGACCCAGTACTTC.